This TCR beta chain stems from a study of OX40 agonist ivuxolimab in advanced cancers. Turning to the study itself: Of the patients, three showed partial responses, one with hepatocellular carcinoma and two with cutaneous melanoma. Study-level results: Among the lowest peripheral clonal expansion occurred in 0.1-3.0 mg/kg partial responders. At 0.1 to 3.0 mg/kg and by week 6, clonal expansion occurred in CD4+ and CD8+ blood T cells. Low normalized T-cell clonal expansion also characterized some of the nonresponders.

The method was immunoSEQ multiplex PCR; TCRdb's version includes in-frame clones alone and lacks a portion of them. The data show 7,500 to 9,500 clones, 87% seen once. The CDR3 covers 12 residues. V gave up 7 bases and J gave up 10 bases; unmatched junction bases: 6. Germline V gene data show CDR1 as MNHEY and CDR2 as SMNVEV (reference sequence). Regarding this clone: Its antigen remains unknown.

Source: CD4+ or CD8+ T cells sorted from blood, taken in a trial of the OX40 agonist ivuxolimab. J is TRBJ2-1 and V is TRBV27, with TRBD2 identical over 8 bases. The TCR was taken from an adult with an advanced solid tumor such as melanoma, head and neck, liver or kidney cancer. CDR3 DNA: TGTGCCAGCAATGGACTAGCAGGCGAGCAGTTCTTC. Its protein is CASNGLAGEQFF.